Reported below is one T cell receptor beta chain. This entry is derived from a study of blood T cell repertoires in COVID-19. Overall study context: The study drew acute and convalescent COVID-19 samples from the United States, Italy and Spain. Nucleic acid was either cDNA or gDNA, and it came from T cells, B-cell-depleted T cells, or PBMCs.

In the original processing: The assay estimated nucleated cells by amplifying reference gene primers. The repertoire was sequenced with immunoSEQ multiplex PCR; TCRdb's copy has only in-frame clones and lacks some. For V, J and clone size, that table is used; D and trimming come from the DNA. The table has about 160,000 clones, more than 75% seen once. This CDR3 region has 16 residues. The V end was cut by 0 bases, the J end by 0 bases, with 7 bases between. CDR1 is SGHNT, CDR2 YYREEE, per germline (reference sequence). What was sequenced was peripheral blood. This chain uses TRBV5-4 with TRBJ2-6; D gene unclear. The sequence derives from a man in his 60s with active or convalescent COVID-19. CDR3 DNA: TGTGCCAGCAGCTTGGGACACGTCTCTGGGGCCAACGTCCTGACTTTC. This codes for CASSLGHVSGANVLTF.